Listed here is a single T cell receptor (beta chain). This record belongs to a study of neoadjuvant anti-PD-1 for oral cavity cancer. The data were produced by immunoSEQ multiplex PCR, yet TCRdb's version contains in-frame clones alone and is incomplete. Of over a thousand clones listed, around 60% were seen once; the top ten hold roughly a sixth. Regarding time point: after neoadjuvant nivolumab, at surgical resection. The germline V gene encodes CDR1 KGHSY and CDR2 FQNENV. The V gene end was trimmed by 4 bases and the J gene end by 3 bases; junction bases not matched to a gene: 11. CDR3 length: 17 amino acids.

This chain joins TRBV16 and TRBJ1-3; 8 bases fit TRBD1. The TCR was taken from a person aged 40 to 85 with oral cavity squamous cell carcinoma. The specimen comprised tumor tissue, sampled after nivolumab (anti-PD-1) treatment. The CDR3 DNA is TGTGCCAGCAGCCCACAGGGACAGGCCCCACTTGGAAACACCATATATTTT. It specifies CASSPQGQAPLGNTIYF.